This T cell receptor beta chain came from a study of vaccination and CD4 T cells after COVID-19. Across the whole study: Subjects got two shots of BNT162b2 or mRNA-1273 vaccine. Investigators took post-vaccine samples a median 72 days after dose two, within a range of 14 to 241. Cells received overlapping spike peptides from SARS-CoV-2, HCoV-NL63, HCoV-OC43 and HCoV-229E as stimulation.

Germline loops: CDR1 MDHEN, CDR2 SYDVKM. This CDR3 has 14 amino acids. J lost 4 bases, V lost 5 bases, and 7 bases had no gene match. The Oncomine TCR Beta short-read assay was what sequenced the DNA obtained from cultured CD4+ T cells. Using its own MiXCR run on the PCR reads, TCRdb lists one record per CDR3 protein. The repertoire holds about 17,000 distinct CDR3 sequences, with around 58% as singletons. Notes on this clonotype: Its target is unknown.

This sample's treatment: roughly 11-day PBMC culture with coronavirus spike peptide pools or control peptides (ViraFEST assay). ViraFEST stimulated the growth of antigen-specific T cells using peptide pools and subsequently profiled their TCRs by sequencing. This receptor was taken from a human donor who had recovered from COVID-19. The chain employs TRBV28 and TRBJ1-2; 7 positions agree with TRBD1. The sample taken for sequencing was CD4+ T cells from blood, cultured in vitro. This CDR3 is CASSTPDRLYGYTF. The CDR3 DNA reads as TGTGCCAGCAGTACCCCGGACAGGCTCTATGGCTACACCTTC.